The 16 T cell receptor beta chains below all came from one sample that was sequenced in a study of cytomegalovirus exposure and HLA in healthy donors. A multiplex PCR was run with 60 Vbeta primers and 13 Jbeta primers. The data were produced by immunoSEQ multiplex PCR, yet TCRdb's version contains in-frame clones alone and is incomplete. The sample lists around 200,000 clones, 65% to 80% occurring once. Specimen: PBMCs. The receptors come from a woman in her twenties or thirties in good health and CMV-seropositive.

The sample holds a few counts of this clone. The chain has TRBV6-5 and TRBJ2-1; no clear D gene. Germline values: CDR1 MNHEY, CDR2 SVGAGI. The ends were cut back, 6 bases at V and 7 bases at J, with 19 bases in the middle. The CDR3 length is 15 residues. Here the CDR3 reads CASSPTSLKRNEQFF. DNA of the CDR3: TGTGCCAGCAGCCCAACATCCCTCAAGAGGAATGAGCAGTTCTTC.

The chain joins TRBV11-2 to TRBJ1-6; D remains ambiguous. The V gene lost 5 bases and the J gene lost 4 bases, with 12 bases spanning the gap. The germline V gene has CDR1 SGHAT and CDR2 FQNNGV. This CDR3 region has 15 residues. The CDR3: CASSPRSGYNSPLHF. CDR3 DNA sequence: TGTGCCAGCAGCCCCCGCTCAGGATATAATTCACCCCTCCACTTT.

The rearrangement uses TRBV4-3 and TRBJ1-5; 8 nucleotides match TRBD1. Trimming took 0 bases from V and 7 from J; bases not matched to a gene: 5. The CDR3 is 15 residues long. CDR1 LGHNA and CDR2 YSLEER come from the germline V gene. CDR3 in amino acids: CASSQDSGGGQPQHF. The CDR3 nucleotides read TGCGCCAGCAGCCAAGATTCAGGGGGCGGACAGCCCCAGCATTTT.

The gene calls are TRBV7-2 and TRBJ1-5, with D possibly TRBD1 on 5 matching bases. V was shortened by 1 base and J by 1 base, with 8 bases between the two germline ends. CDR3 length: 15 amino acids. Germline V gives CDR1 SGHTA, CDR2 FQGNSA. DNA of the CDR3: TGTGCCAGCAGCTTAGTGGGGGGAAGCAATCAGCCCCAGCATTTT. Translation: CASSLVGGSNQPQHF.

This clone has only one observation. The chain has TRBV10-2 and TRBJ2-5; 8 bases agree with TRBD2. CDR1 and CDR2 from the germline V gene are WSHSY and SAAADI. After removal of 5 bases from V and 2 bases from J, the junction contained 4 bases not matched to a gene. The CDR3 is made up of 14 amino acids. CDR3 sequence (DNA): TGCGCCAGCAGTACAGCGGGGGCACAAGAGACCCAGTACTTC. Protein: CASSTAGAQETQYF.

CDR3 nucleotide sequence: TGCGCCAGCAGCCCGACTAGGGCCAATTTCGATACGCAGTATTTT. Residues: CASSPTRANFDTQYF. The chain carries TRBV4-1 and TRBJ2-3; maybe TRBD2 (6 bases). Trimming took 4 bases from V and 6 from J, leaving 17 bases between them. This CDR3 has 15 amino acids. In germline, CDR1 is MGHRA, CDR2 YSYEKL.

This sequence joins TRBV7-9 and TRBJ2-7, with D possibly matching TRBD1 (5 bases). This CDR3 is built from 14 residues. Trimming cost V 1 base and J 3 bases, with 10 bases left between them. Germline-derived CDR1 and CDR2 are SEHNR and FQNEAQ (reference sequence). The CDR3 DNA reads TGTGCCAGCAGCTTAGACGCTCAGGGCTACGAGCAGTACTTC. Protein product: CASSLDAQGYEQYF. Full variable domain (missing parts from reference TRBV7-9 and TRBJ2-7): DTGVSQNPRHKITKRGQNVTFRCDPISEHNRLYWYRQTLGQGPEFLTYFQNEAQLEKSRLLSDRFSAERPKGSFSTLEIQRTEQGDSAMYLCASSLDAQGYEQYFGPGTRLTVT.

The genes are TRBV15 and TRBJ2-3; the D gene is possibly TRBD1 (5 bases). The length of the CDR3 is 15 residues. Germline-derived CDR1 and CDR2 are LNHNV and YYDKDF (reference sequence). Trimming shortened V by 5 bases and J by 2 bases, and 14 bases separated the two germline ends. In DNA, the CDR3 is TGTGCCACCAGCCTACAGGATAAAGCCACAGATACGCAGTATTTT. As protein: CATSLQDKATDTQYF. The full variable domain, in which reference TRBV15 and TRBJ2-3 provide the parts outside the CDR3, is DAMVIQNPRYQVTQFGKPVTLSCSQTLNHNVMYWYQQKSSQAPKLLFHYYDKDFNNEADTPDNFQSRRPNTSFCFLDIRSPGLGDTAMYLCATSLQDKATDTQYFGPGTRLTVL.

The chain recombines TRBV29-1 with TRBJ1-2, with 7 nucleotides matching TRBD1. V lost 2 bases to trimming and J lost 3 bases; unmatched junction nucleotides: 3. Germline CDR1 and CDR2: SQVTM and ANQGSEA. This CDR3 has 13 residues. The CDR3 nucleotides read TGCAGCGTTGAAATGACAGGGCACTATGGCTACACCTTC. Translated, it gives CSVEMTGHYGYTF.

The CDR3 loop reads CASYSSSYEQYF. CDR3 nucleotide sequence: TGTGCCAGTTATTCTAGCTCCTACGAGCAGTACTTC. V usage is TRBV27 and J usage is TRBJ2-7; D gene ambiguous. Germline CDR1 is MNHEY and CDR2 is SMNVEV (reference sequence). CDR3 length: 12 amino acids. Trimming took off 9 bases at V and 0 bases at J, with 9 bases between the two ends.

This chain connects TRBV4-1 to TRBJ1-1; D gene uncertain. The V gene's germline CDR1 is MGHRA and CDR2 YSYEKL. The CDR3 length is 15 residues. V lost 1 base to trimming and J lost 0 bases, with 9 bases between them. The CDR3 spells CASSQVGVMNTEAFF. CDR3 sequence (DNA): TGCGCCAGCAGCCAAGTTGGAGTCATGAACACTGAAGCTTTCTTT.

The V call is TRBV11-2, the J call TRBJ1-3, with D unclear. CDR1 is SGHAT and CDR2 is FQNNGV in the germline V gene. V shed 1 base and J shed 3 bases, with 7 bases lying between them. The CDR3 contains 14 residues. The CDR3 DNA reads TGTGCCAGCAGCTTAGGCTCCGGTGGAAACACCATATATTTT. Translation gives CASSLGSGGNTIYF.

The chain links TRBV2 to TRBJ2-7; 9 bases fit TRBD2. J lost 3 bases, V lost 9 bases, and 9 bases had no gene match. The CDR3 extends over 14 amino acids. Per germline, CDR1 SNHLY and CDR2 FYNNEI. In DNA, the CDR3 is TGTGCCAGTGAAGTGCGGGAGGGCCTCTACGAGCAGTACTTC. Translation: CASEVREGLYEQYF.

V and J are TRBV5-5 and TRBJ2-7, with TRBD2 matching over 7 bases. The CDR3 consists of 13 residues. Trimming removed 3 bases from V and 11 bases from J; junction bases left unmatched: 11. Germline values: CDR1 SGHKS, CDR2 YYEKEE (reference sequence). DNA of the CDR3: TGTGCCAGCAGCTCCGGGGGGTTGGGAGGGAAGTACTTC. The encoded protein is CASSSGGLGGKYF. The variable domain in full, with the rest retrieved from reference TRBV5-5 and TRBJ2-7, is DAGVTQSPTHLIKTRGQQVTLRCSPISGHKSVSWYQQVLGQGPQFIFQYYEKEERGRGNFPDRFSARQFPNYSSELNVNALLLGDSALYLCASSSGGLGGKYFGPGTRLTVT.

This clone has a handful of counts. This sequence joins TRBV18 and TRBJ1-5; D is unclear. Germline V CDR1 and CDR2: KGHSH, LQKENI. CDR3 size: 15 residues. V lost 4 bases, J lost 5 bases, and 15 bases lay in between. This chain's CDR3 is CASSQLVATDQPQHF. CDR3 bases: TGTGCCAGCTCACAATTGGTCGCAACGGATCAGCCCCAGCATTTT.

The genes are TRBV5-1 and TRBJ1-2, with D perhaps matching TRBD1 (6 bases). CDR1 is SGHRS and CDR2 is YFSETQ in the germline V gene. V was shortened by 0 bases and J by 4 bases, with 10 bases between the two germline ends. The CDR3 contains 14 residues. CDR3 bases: TGCGCCAGCAGCTTGGGGGGGCTTGGCTATGGCTACACCTTC. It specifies CASSLGGLGYGYTF.